This TCR beta chain originates from a study of blood T cell repertoires in COVID-19. Study-level background: COVID-19 samples from acute and convalescent phases originated in the United States, Italy and Spain. PBMCs, B-cell-depleted T cells, or T cells were the source of the cDNA or gDNA that made up the material.

Profiled with immunoSEQ multiplex PCR; TCRdb holds only in-frame clones, not every one. The data show about 61,000 clones, with approximately 91% seen just once and roughly a fifth held by the top ten. Looked up from germline, CDR1 is SGHRS and CDR2 is YFSETQ. Trimming at V came to 3 bases and at J to 3 bases, leaving 9 bases not matched to a gene. This CDR3 region has 16 residues. V usage is TRBV5-1 and J usage is TRBJ2-3; 8 positions agree with TRBD2. The sequenced sample was peripheral blood. The source is a woman aged 50 to 60 with active or convalescent COVID-19. CDR3 sequence (DNA): TGCGCCAGCAGCTCCGGGCGGGGGGCGCCGACAGATACGCAGTATTTT. It codes for CASSSGRGAPTDTQYF. The variable domain in full, with the rest retrieved from reference TRBV5-1 and TRBJ2-3, is KAGVTQTPRYLIKTRGQQVTLSCSPISGHRSVSWYQQTPGQGLQFLFEYFSETQRNKGNFPGRFSGRQFSNSRSEMNVSTLELGDSALYLCASSSGRGAPTDTQYFGPGTRLTVL.